One T cell receptor beta chain is described in this entry. Its specificity is not known. The CDR3 totals 16 residues. Germline V lookup: CDR1 LNHDA, CDR2 SQIVND (reference sequence). V gave up 8 bases and J gave up 2 bases, with 19 bases separating them. This sample was taken from a study of shared clonotypes between healthy human individuals. Study outcomes and limitations: What limited the represented genetic and exposure-history diversity was the small number of donors. The study found lower generation probabilities in non-shared clonotypes than in those shared by all four donors.

There were only Caucasian adults among the donors, and all lived in Nashville, Tennessee. The assay was carried out at the deep level. Produced via immunoSEQ multiplex PCR; TCRdb's table is partial and in-frame only. The sample holds over a million clones; approximately 70% are singletons and the top ten take around 1.5%. The sequenced sample was memory CD4+ T cells sorted from blood. Subset meaning: CD45RA-negative fraction. The chain uses TRBV19 and TRBJ1-5; tentative D call: TRBD1 (5 bases). The sequence was obtained from a man younger than 35 in good health. The CDR3 loop reads CASAKLGEGGNQPQHF. DNA of the CDR3: TGTGCCAGTGCGAAGTTGGGGGAAGGTGGCAATCAGCCCCAGCATTTT. The full variable domain, with the rest looked up from reference TRBV19 and TRBJ1-5, is DGGITQSPKYLFRKEGQNVTLSCEQNLNHDAMYWYRQDPGQGLRLIYYSQIVNDFQKGDIAEGYSVSREKKESFPLTVTSAQKNPTAFYLCASAKLGEGGNQPQHFGDGTRLSIL.